This T cell receptor beta chain was captured by sequencing in a study of tumor and adjacent non-tumor tissue in lung cancer. Whole-study context: Patients comprised about a dozen adenocarcinoma, a couple of squamous cell carcinoma and 1 small cell lung cancer.

Concerning this clonotype: At one of its ends the junction is not consistent with the germline gene, which may arise from a read error.

Three rounds of nested PCR, following a modified ARM-PCR protocol, produced the TCRbeta library. MiXCR, run by TCRdb on the multiplex PCR reads, gives a single entry per CDR3 protein. The table has under 150,000 distinct CDR3 sequences, around two thirds seen once; the top ten hold 15% to 20%. This sample's RNA came from whole unsorted tissue. The V gene's germline CDR1 is SGHNT and CDR2 YENEEA. This CDR3 is 17 amino acids long. This chain uses TRBV11-3 with TRBJ2-7, with 7 bases matching TRBD1. This sequence was found in a man aged 55-75 years with small cell lung cancer. The sequenced sample was lung tumor tissue. CDR3 loop: CASSFSRDSPTVYEQYF. As DNA, the CDR3 is TGTGCTAGCAGCTTTAGCAGGGACAGCCCCACTGTCTACGAGCAGTACTTC.